The T cell receptor beta chain under discussion was sequenced for a study of shared clonotypes between healthy human individuals. Study summary: CD8 memory received one plate per donor, CD8 naive two, CD4 memory three and CD4 naive three. General study results and limits: Clonotypes shared by all four sorted-subset donors had higher generation probabilities than non-shared clonotypes. Rarefaction indicated that sorted-subset sequencing remained incomplete although depth was large.

About this clone: The antigen is undetermined.

The protocol was immunoSEQ multiplex PCR, while the TCRdb copy is restricted to in-frame clones and leaves out a portion. The profile shows more than 500,000 clones, around 96% of them singletons. Trimming cost V 6 bases and J 5 bases; bases outside gene matches: 6. CDR3 size: 13 residues. The germline gives CDR1 SNHLY, CDR2 FYNNEI. The specimen was naive CD4+ T cells sorted from blood. As for subset: CD45RA+ positively selected. This chain uses TRBV2 with TRBJ1-2; TRBD1 aligns across 7 bases. This clonotype was sampled from a woman in her 30s in good health. Here the CDR3 reads CASRATGPYGYTF. For the CDR3, the DNA is TGTGCCAGCAGAGCGACAGGGCCATATGGCTACACCTTC.